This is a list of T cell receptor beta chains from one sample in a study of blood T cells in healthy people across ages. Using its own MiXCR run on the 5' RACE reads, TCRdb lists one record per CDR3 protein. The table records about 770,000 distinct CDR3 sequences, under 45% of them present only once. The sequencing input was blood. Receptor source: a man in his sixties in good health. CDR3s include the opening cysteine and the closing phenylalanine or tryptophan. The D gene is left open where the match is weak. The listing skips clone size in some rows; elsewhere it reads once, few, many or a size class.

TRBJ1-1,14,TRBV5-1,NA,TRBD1,TGCGTCAGCAGAATAGGACAGGGTAACACTGAAGCTTTCTTT,CVSRIGQGNTEAFF
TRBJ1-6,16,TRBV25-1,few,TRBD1,TGTGCCAGCAGTCCCGGGACAGGGGTAAATAATTCACCCCTCCACTTT,CASSPGTGVNNSPLHF
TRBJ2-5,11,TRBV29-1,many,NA,TGCAGCGTTGAGCATACCGAGACCCAGTACTTC,CSVEHTETQYF
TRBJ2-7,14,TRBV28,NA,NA,TGTGCCAGCAGTTTAGGTGGGTCTAAATACGAGCAGTACTTC,CASSLGGSKYEQYF
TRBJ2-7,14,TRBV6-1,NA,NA,TGTGCCACCCTAGGTGGGACTTTTACCTACGAGCAGTACTTC,CATLGGTFTYEQYF
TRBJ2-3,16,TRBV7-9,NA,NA,TGTGCCAGCAGCTTAGGGCCAACAGGGTACGCAGATACGCAGTATTTT,CASSLGPTGYADTQYF
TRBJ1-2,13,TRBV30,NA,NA,TGTGCCTGGAGGACAGGCATTTCCTATGGCTACACCTTC,CAWRTGISYGYTF
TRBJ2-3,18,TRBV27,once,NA,TGTGCCAGCAGTCTCAAATACCCGACAGGGAGGTTGGCGGATACGCAGTATTTT,CASSLKYPTGRLADTQYF
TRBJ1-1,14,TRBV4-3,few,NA,TGCGCCAGCAGCCAAGCTACACGGAACACTGAAGCTTTCTTT,CASSQATRNTEAFF
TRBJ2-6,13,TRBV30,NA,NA,TGTGCCTGTACCGGCTCTGGGGCCAACGTCCTGACTTTC,CACTGSGANVLTF
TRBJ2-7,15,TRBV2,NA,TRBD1,TGTGCCAGCACTGGACAGGCACGAATCTCCTACGAGCAGTACTTC,CASTGQARISYEQYF
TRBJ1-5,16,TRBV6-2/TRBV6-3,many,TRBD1,TGTGCCAGCAGTTACACGACAGGGAGATACGATCAGCCCCAGCATTTT,CASSYTTGRYDQPQHF
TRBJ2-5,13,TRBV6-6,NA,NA,TGTGCCAGCGGTCGGGATCGAGGGGAGACCCAGTACTTC,CASGRDRGETQYF
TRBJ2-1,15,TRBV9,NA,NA,TGTGCCAGCAGCGTAGCGGGCGGCTACTACAATGAGCAGTTCTTC,CASSVAGGYYNEQFF
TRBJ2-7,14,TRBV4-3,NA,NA,TGCGCCAGCAGCCCTAGTACTGGGCGCTACGAGCAGTACTTC,CASSPSTGRYEQYF
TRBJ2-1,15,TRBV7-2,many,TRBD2,TGTGCCAGCAGCTTTTGGGCTAGCGGGGCCAATGAGCAGTTCTTC,CASSFWASGANEQFF
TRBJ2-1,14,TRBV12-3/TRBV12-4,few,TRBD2,TGTGCCAGCAGCAGACTAGCGGAGTACAATGAGCAGTTCTTC,CASSRLAEYNEQFF
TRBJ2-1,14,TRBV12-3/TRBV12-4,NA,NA,TGTGCCAGCAGTCCATCGTTGGGATACAATGAGCAGTTCTTC,CASSPSLGYNEQFF
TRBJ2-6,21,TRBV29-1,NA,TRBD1,TGCAGCGTTGGAGTCCCCTTAAAAACAGGGGCGAGACCCTCTGGGGCCAACGTCCTGACTTTC,CSVGVPLKTGARPSGANVLTF
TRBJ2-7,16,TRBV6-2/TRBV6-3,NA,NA,TGTGCCAGCAGTTACGCCTCCTGGGGCGGATCCTACAAGCAGTACTTC,CASSYASWGGSYKQYF
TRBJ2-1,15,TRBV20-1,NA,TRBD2,TGCAGTGCGCCCGCGGTAGCGGGGGGGTACAGTGAGCAGTTCTTC,CSAPAVAGGYSEQFF
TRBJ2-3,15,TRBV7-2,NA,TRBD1,TGTGCCAGCAGCTTAGTGGGACAGTCGATGGATACGCAGTATTTT,CASSLVGQSMDTQYF
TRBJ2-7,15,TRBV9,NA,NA,TGTGCCAGCAGCGTAGGGCCTGCAGGATCCTACGAGCAGTACTTC,CASSVGPAGSYEQYF
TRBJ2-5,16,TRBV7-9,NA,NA,TGTGCCAGCAGCTTAGGGGTAGGGAAGAGCCAAGAGACCCAGTACTTC,CASSLGVGKSQETQYF
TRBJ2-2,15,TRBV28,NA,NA,TGTGCCAGCACAAAGGGGGGAGTGAACACCGGGGAGCTGTTTTTT,CASTKGGVNTGELFF
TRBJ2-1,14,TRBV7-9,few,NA,TGTGCCAGCAGCTTCGGGGGCCTGTGGGATGAGCAGTTCTTC,CASSFGGLWDEQFF
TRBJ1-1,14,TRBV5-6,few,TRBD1,TGTGCCAGCAGCCGGGGGACAGGGGTAACTGAAGCTTTCTTT,CASSRGTGVTEAFF
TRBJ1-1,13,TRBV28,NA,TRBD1,TGTGCCAGCAGCGGACAGGGGGAATGGAAAGCTTTCTTT,CASSGQGEWKAFF
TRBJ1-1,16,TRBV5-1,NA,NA,TGCGCCAGCAGCTTAACGAGGGGCGGGATGAACACTGAAGCTTTCTTT,CASSLTRGGMNTEAFF
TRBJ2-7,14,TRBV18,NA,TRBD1,TGTGCCAGCTCCTCCGGGACAGGGGGCAACGAGCAGTACTTC,CASSSGTGGNEQYF
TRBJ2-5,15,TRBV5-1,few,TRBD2,TGCGCCAGCAGCTTACTAGCGGGGGAACAAGAGACCCAGTACTTC,CASSLLAGEQETQYF
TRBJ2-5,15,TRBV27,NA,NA,TGTGCCAGCAGTATCCAGGGCGGATACCAAGAGACCCAGTACTTC,CASSIQGGYQETQYF
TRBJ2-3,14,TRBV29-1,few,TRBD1,TGCAGCGTTTCAGCCGGGACAGCTTCAGATACGCAGTATTTT,CSVSAGTASDTQYF
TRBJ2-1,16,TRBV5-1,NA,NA,TGCGCCAGCAGCCTAATAGGGACCGACGGCTACAATGAGCAGTTCTTC,CASSLIGTDGYNEQFF
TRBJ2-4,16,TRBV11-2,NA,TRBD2,TGTGCCAGCAGTCCCATCGGTATAGCGGGGGCTAATGAGCAGTACTTC,CASSPIGIAGANEQYF
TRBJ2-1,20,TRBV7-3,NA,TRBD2,TGTGCCAGCAGCTTAGGGGGGCTAGCGGGGGCCCTGAGCTCCTACAATGAGCAGTTCTTC,CASSLGGLAGALSSYNEQFF
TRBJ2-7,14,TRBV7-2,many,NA,TGTGCCAGCAGCTTAGAGTCACGAACCTACGAGCAGTACTTC,CASSLESRTYEQYF
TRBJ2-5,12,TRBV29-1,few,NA,TGCAGCGCCGGACGTCCCCCCGAGACCCAGTACTTC,CSAGRPPETQYF
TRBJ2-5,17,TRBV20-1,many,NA,TGCAGTGCTAGAGATCTCCGGGCCGTCGGAACCCAAGAGACCCAGTACTTC,CSARDLRAVGTQETQYF
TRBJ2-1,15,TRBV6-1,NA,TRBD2,TGTGCCAGCATTGGACGGGGGGGCGGATACAATGAGCAGTTCTTC,CASIGRGGGYNEQFF
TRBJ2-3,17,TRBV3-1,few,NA,TGTGCCAGCAGCCAAGATAGGACGGAGCCCTCCACAGATACGCAGTATTTT,CASSQDRTEPSTDTQYF